These T cell receptor beta chains were read from a single sample in a study of T cells in Graves' hyperthyroidism and ophthalmopathy. TCRdb recomputed calls from the multiplex PCR reads with MiXCR, one row per CDR3 protein. Seen here are around 690,000 distinct CDR3 sequences, around 21% observed once, and the top ten hold roughly a third. The sequencing input was blood. These TCRs come from a young man with Graves' ophthalmopathy. Each CDR3 is given with its conserved first and last residue. The order of the fields is D gene, V gene, clone size, J gene, CDR3 protein, CDR3 DNA. The D gene is left open where the match is weak. Expanded clones get a size class; other rows say once, few or many, or leave the size out.

D gene: -; V gene: TRBV7-2; clone size: many; J gene: TRBJ2-2; CDR3 protein: CASSPRDVTGELFF; CDR3 DNA: TGTGCCAGCAGCCCCCGGGACGTCACCGGGGAGCTGTTTTTT
D gene: -; V gene: TRBV7-9; clone size: -; J gene: TRBJ2-3; CDR3 protein: CASSLAGGAHTDTQYF; CDR3 DNA: TGTGCCAGCAGCTTAGCGGGTGGGGCTCACACAGATACGCAGTATTTT
D gene: TRBD2; V gene: TRBV5-5; clone size: -; J gene: TRBJ2-1; CDR3 protein: CASSKDPLGGNEQFF; CDR3 DNA: TGTGCCAGCAGTAAAGACCCCCTGGGGGGGAATGAGCAGTTCTTC
D gene: -; V gene: TRBV5-1; clone size: many; J gene: TRBJ1-1; CDR3 protein: CASSLQGLDTEAFF; CDR3 DNA: TGCGCCAGCAGCTTGCAGGGGTTGGACACTGAAGCTTTCTTT
D gene: -; V gene: TRBV20-1; clone size: -; J gene: TRBJ2-1; CDR3 protein: CGAQQTTNYNEQFF; CDR3 DNA: TGCGGTGCCCAGCAAACTACTAACTACAATGAGCAGTTCTTC
D gene: -; V gene: TRBV30; clone size: -; J gene: TRBJ2-7; CDR3 protein: CAWSPPDRYSYEQYF; CDR3 DNA: TGTGCCTGGAGCCCCCCGGACCGTTACTCCTACGAGCAGTACTTC
D gene: TRBD1; V gene: TRBV7-2; clone size: many; J gene: TRBJ2-1; CDR3 protein: CASSFRQGVLDEQFF; CDR3 DNA: TGTGCCAGCAGCTTCCGACAGGGAGTCCTTGATGAGCAGTTCTTC
D gene: -; V gene: TRBV28; clone size: many; J gene: TRBJ2-3; CDR3 protein: CASSLRSGVPTDTQYF; CDR3 DNA: TGTGCCAGCAGTTTACGGTCAGGGGTACCGACAGATACGCAGTATTTT
D gene: -; V gene: TRBV12-3/TRBV12-4; clone size: -; J gene: TRBJ2-7; CDR3 protein: CASSPGKWAEQYF; CDR3 DNA: TGTGCCAGCAGTCCTGGGAAGTGGGCCGAGCAGTACTTC
D gene: -; V gene: TRBV4-3; clone size: once; J gene: TRBJ2-7; CDR3 protein: CASSQDLALGEQYF; CDR3 DNA: TGCGCCAGCAGCCAAGATCTAGCCTTGGGCGAGCAGTACTTC
D gene: -; V gene: TRBV28; clone size: few; J gene: TRBJ2-3; CDR3 protein: CASSLRVVVNTDTQYF; CDR3 DNA: TGTGCCAGCAGTTTAAGAGTAGTGGTTAACACAGATACGCAGTATTTT
D gene: -; V gene: TRBV6-5; clone size: -; J gene: TRBJ2-5; CDR3 protein: CASSSFPRGQRGTQYF; CDR3 DNA: TGTGCCAGCAGTTCCTTCCCCAGGGGACAACGGGGGACCCAGTACTTC
D gene: -; V gene: TRBV29-1; clone size: -; J gene: TRBJ2-7; CDR3 protein: CSVLGRYEQYF; CDR3 DNA: TGCAGCGTTCTTGGACGCTACGAGCAGTACTTC
D gene: -; V gene: TRBV19; clone size: -; J gene: TRBJ1-5; CDR3 protein: CATRLTGPNQPQHF; CDR3 DNA: TGTGCCACCAGGCTAACGGGGCCCAATCAGCCCCAGCATTTT
D gene: TRBD1; V gene: TRBV29-1; clone size: few; J gene: TRBJ2-5; CDR3 protein: CSVEDQTTGGETQYF; CDR3 DNA: TGCAGCGTTGAAGACCAGACGACAGGGGGAGAGACCCAGTACTTC
D gene: -; V gene: TRBV3-1; clone size: few; J gene: TRBJ1-3; CDR3 protein: CASSQAPGNTIYF; CDR3 DNA: TGTGCCAGCAGCCAGGCTCCTGGAAACACCATATATTTT
D gene: TRBD2; V gene: TRBV28; clone size: few; J gene: TRBJ2-5; CDR3 protein: CASSEAGGRQETQYF; CDR3 DNA: TGTGCCAGCAGTGAAGCGGGAGGGCGCCAAGAGACCCAGTACTTC
D gene: -; V gene: TRBV19; clone size: few; J gene: TRBJ2-2; CDR3 protein: CASSFRLTTGELFF; CDR3 DNA: TGTGCCAGTAGTTTCCGACTAACCACCGGGGAGCTGTTTTTT
D gene: -; V gene: TRBV6-1; clone size: -; J gene: TRBJ2-6; CDR3 protein: CASSEESASGANVLTF; CDR3 DNA: TGTGCCAGCAGTGAAGAAAGTGCCTCTGGGGCCAACGTCCTGACTTTC
D gene: -; V gene: TRBV28; clone size: many; J gene: TRBJ2-7; CDR3 protein: CASSLGGQTYEQYF; CDR3 DNA: TGTGCCAGCAGTTTGGGAGGACAGACCTACGAGCAGTACTTC
D gene: -; V gene: TRBV6-2/TRBV6-3; clone size: -; J gene: TRBJ2-7; CDR3 protein: CASSPLDEQYF; CDR3 DNA: TGTGCCAGCAGCCCCCTGGACGAGCAGTACTTC
D gene: -; V gene: TRBV9; clone size: -; J gene: TRBJ1-4; CDR3 protein: CASSVISEKLFF; CDR3 DNA: TGTGCCAGCAGCGTGATCAGTGAAAAACTGTTTTTT
D gene: -; V gene: TRBV3-1; clone size: many; J gene: TRBJ2-7; CDR3 protein: CASSQDRAGYEQYF; CDR3 DNA: TGTGCCAGCAGCCAAGATCGGGCGGGCTACGAGCAGTACTTC
D gene: -; V gene: TRBV6-1; clone size: few; J gene: TRBJ2-5; CDR3 protein: CASLGTGYGETQYF; CDR3 DNA: TGTGCCAGCCTCGGAACAGGGTACGGAGAGACCCAGTACTTC
D gene: TRBD1; V gene: TRBV12-3/TRBV12-4; clone size: many; J gene: TRBJ1-4; CDR3 protein: CASTGTGRGEKLFF; CDR3 DNA: TGTGCCAGCACCGGGACAGGGCGAGGGGAAAAACTGTTTTTT
D gene: TRBD1; V gene: TRBV6-1; clone size: -; J gene: TRBJ1-2; CDR3 protein: CASKQGAVGYTF; CDR3 DNA: TGTGCCAGTAAACAGGGGGCGGTGGGCTACACCTTC
D gene: TRBD1; V gene: TRBV6-5; clone size: -; J gene: TRBJ1-4; CDR3 protein: CASSYSSGQGGNEKLFF; CDR3 DNA: TGTGCCAGCAGTTACTCATCCGGACAGGGTGGCAATGAAAAACTGTTTTTT
D gene: TRBD2; V gene: TRBV28; clone size: -; J gene: TRBJ2-2; CDR3 protein: CASSLSRLAGISNTGELFF; CDR3 DNA: TGTGCCAGCAGTTTAAGCCGGCTAGCGGGCATATCGAACACCGGGGAGCTGTTTTTT
D gene: TRBD2; V gene: TRBV6-1; clone size: few; J gene: TRBJ2-1; CDR3 protein: CASREGGLAGRVEQFF; CDR3 DNA: TGTGCCAGCAGAGAGGGAGGACTAGCGGGTAGGGTTGAGCAGTTCTTC
D gene: -; V gene: TRBV28; clone size: -; J gene: TRBJ2-1; CDR3 protein: CASSFTRGNLEQFF; CDR3 DNA: TGTGCCAGCAGTTTTACCCGTGGAAACCTTGAGCAGTTCTTC
D gene: TRBD2; V gene: TRBV7-2; clone size: few; J gene: TRBJ2-3; CDR3 protein: CASSLASGSDTQYF; CDR3 DNA: TGTGCCAGCAGCTTAGCGAGCGGGAGCGATACGCAGTATTTT
D gene: -; V gene: TRBV4-3; clone size: -; J gene: TRBJ1-2; CDR3 protein: CASSQDVRAVYGYTF; CDR3 DNA: TGCGCCAGCAGCCAAGATGTCAGGGCAGTCTATGGCTACACCTTC
D gene: TRBD2; V gene: TRBV18; clone size: -; J gene: TRBJ2-7; CDR3 protein: CASSSVVSAGGRYEQYF; CDR3 DNA: TGTGCCAGCTCATCCGTCGTGTCGGCGGGGGGACGGTACGAGCAGTACTTC
D gene: -; V gene: TRBV6-5; clone size: -; J gene: TRBJ1-5; CDR3 protein: CASSYSRVQPQHF; CDR3 DNA: TGTGCCAGCAGTTACTCCAGGGTTCAGCCCCAGCATTTT
D gene: -; V gene: TRBV4-3; clone size: once; J gene: TRBJ2-4; CDR3 protein: CASSQVYEGFKNIQYF; CDR3 DNA: TGCGCCAGCAGCCAAGTTTACGAGGGATTTAAAAACATTCAGTACTTC
D gene: -; V gene: TRBV6-1; clone size: few; J gene: TRBJ1-5; CDR3 protein: CASSMREGGGGNQPQHF; CDR3 DNA: TGTGCCAGCAGCATGCGGGAAGGGGGAGGAGGCAATCAGCCCCAGCATTTT
D gene: -; V gene: TRBV20-1; clone size: few; J gene: TRBJ1-2; CDR3 protein: CSARVLGTNYGYTF; CDR3 DNA: TGCAGTGCTAGAGTCCTGGGGACTAACTATGGCTACACCTTC
D gene: TRBD2; V gene: TRBV11-1; clone size: many; J gene: TRBJ2-7; CDR3 protein: CASSLSLAGGVSYEQYF; CDR3 DNA: TGTGCCAGCAGCTTATCGCTAGCGGGAGGGGTCTCCTACGAGCAGTACTTC
D gene: -; V gene: TRBV30; clone size: -; J gene: TRBJ2-1; CDR3 protein: CAWMPAGVRNEQFF; CDR3 DNA: TGTGCCTGGATGCCGGCGGGTGTAAGGAATGAGCAGTTCTTC
D gene: -; V gene: TRBV5-1; clone size: -; J gene: TRBJ2-5; CDR3 protein: CASSLDGQIQETQYF; CDR3 DNA: TGCGCCAGCAGCTTGGATGGCCAGATCCAAGAGACCCAGTACTTC
D gene: -; V gene: TRBV30; clone size: many; J gene: TRBJ2-1; CDR3 protein: CAWSENPFNEQFF; CDR3 DNA: TGTGCCTGGAGTGAGAATCCCTTCAATGAGCAGTTCTTC
D gene: -; V gene: TRBV9; clone size: few; J gene: TRBJ2-1; CDR3 protein: CASSVAGDNEQFF; CDR3 DNA: TGTGCCAGCAGCGTAGCGGGGGACAATGAGCAGTTCTTC
D gene: TRBD1; V gene: TRBV6-9; clone size: few; J gene: TRBJ2-5; CDR3 protein: CASSAGTGVGQETQYF; CDR3 DNA: TGCGCCAGCAGTGCCGGGACAGGGGTGGGCCAAGAGACCCAGTACTTC
D gene: TRBD2; V gene: TRBV6-2/TRBV6-3; clone size: -; J gene: TRBJ2-2; CDR3 protein: CASSPGSGRSGGELFF; CDR3 DNA: TGTGCCAGCAGCCCCGGTAGCGGGAGAAGTGGCGGGGAGCTGTTTTTT
D gene: TRBD1; V gene: TRBV27; clone size: few; J gene: TRBJ2-7; CDR3 protein: CASSFFRDRAGEQYF; CDR3 DNA: TGTGCCAGCAGTTTTTTCCGGGACAGGGCCGGCGAGCAGTACTTC
D gene: TRBD1; V gene: TRBV28; clone size: few; J gene: TRBJ1-2; CDR3 protein: CASSLLDRGFSGYTF; CDR3 DNA: TGTGCCAGCAGTTTATTGGACAGGGGGTTTAGTGGCTACACCTTC
D gene: -; V gene: TRBV6-1; clone size: -; J gene: TRBJ1-6; CDR3 protein: CAISEARYSPLHF; CDR3 DNA: TGTGCCATCAGTGAAGCGCGGTATTCACCCCTCCACTTT
D gene: TRBD1; V gene: TRBV12-3/TRBV12-4; clone size: -; J gene: TRBJ2-1; CDR3 protein: CASRSRDRDYNEQFF; CDR3 DNA: TGTGCCAGCAGATCCCGGGACAGGGACTACAATGAGCAGTTCTTC
D gene: TRBD2; V gene: TRBV5-1; clone size: few; J gene: TRBJ2-3; CDR3 protein: CASSAGTRSSTDTQYF; CDR3 DNA: TGCGCCAGCAGCGCCGGGACTAGATCATCCACAGATACGCAGTATTTT
D gene: -; V gene: TRBV28; clone size: many; J gene: TRBJ1-1; CDR3 protein: CASSQEGQNTEAFF; CDR3 DNA: TGTGCCAGCAGTCAAGAAGGTCAGAACACTGAAGCTTTCTTT